The sequence of this TCR beta chain was determined in a study of T cells in Graves' hyperthyroidism and ophthalmopathy. Deletions cut 7 bases from V and 0 bases from J, with 15 bases between. Germline values: CDR1 SQVTM, CDR2 ANQGSEA. The CDR3 sequence is 14 residues long. Amplified TCR beta CDR3 regions derived from RNA transcripts. The TCR CDR3 was amplified in a first-round RT-PCR using the HTBI primer set. TCRdb re-called the multiplex PCR reads through MiXCR, storing one row per CDR3 protein. Here the sample spans under 350,000 distinct CDR3 sequences, 20% to 30% being singletons. The V call is TRBV29-1, the J call TRBJ1-2; possibly TRBD1 for D (5 bases). The specimen sequenced was blood. The source of this sequence is a man aged 40-49 years with Graves' hyperthyroidism that later progressed to Graves' ophthalmopathy. The CDR3 is CSAVGDGANYGYTF. The DNA for the CDR3 is TGCAGCGCAGTAGGGGACGGAGCTAACTATGGCTACACCTTC.